This paragraph covers one T cell receptor beta chain sequence. Its antigen is currently not known. No base-level quality is on record; no much larger clone is a single base apart. This specimen belongs to a study of T cell responses to AZD1222 COVID-19 vaccine (dated by TCRdb to the early 2020s). Some background on the complete study: A total of 230 or so trial participants underwent TCR sequencing, of whom 207 received two doses of AZD1222 and about 26 received two doses of the MenACWY control vaccine. Enrollment into the trials was organized by age into subgroups of 18-55, 56-69 and 70-plus years, and those subgroups contained roughly 150, 30 and 60 TCR-sequenced participants, respectively. Study-wide conclusions, independent of this receptor: Most participants were white British and females outnumbered males, and the authors suggested that clonal diversity may have been underestimated. CD4 TCRs associated with the vaccine covered the entire spike protein, and the dominant responses were in regions 160-218 and 743-854. Spike-specific TCR breadth and depth rose significantly after two AZD1222 doses compared with day 0 and with MenACWY recipients. The 56-69-year group was small, and its depth increase did not reach significance, likely because of low power. Epitopes outside the regions mutated in the B.1.351 and B.1.1.7 variants were reportedly recognized by nearly half of the unique spike-specific TCRs. No day 14 peak-response samples were available, so repertoires were characterized only after the peak T cell response. Only six AZD1222 recipients were SARS-CoV-2 seropositive at baseline, limiting conclusions about previously exposed vaccinees.

The CDR3 covers 12 residues, taking in both the cysteine and the phenylalanine. Of the read, only the CDR3 DNA is kept; its 36 bases are in frame from base 1. CDR1 and CDR2 are drawn from the germline V gene: SGHRS, YFSETQ. Trimming removed 0 bases from V and 7 bases from J, leaving 8 bases between the germline ends. Per the publication, the time point label means: about 28 days (+/-7) after the second vaccine dose. AZD1222 recipients whose second dose came at about 4 weeks and those whose second dose came at about 12 weeks were combined into one group, since spike-specific TCR depth and breadth did not differ between the two schedules. Vaccinee samples were obtained from the UK trials COV001 and COV002, which included a single-blind randomized controlled phase 2/3 trial of AZD1222 (ChAdOx1 nCoV-19) in healthy adults. Trial participant PBMC samples were collected at day 0 and day 28 after the second dose for TCRbeta chain sequencing.

The CDR3 regions of human TCRbeta chains were subjected to immunosequencing. Concerning the study's data processing: Repertoire TCRs were matched against a reference library of SARS-CoV-2-specific TCRs generated with the MIRA antigen-specificity platform. Breadth was defined as the fraction of unique TCRs that were SARS-CoV-2-associated. Depth was defined as the fraction of total T cells that were SARS-CoV-2-associated. Using the MIRA data, every spike-specific TCR was mapped to the spike region that the TCR reacted to and assigned to either a CD4 or a CD8 class. Log10-transformed breadth and depth values were compared by one-way ANOVA with Sidak's multiple comparisons tests. The source is immuneACCESS, and TCRdb retained only in-frame sequences with V and J called. Part of the clones is not carried over; for the studies checked, unresolved V genes explain less than half of this, and the remainder is unexplained. D and trimming come from the DNA, and the V and J calls and clone size come from that table. This sample lists 140,000 to 150,000 clones; about 90% were detected once. The ten largest clones add up to 2.5% to 4% of the sample.

The chain was built from TRBV5-1 and TRBJ2-7; the D element could tentatively be TRBD1 or TRBD2, as 5 bases agree for each. The receptor comes from an adult who received the AZD1222 COVID-19 vaccine. The material sequenced was peripheral blood, taken 28 days after the second AZD1222 dose. The nucleotide sequence is given as TGCGCCAGCAGCTTGGAGAGGGGAGAGCAGTACTTC. The encoded protein is CASSLERGEQYF. Here the CDR3 is joined to the reference TRBV5-1 and TRBJ2-7 genes, and the full variable domain is: KAGVTQTPRYLIKTRGQQVTLSCSPISGHRSVSWYQQTPGQGLQFLFEYFSETQRNKGNFPGRFSGRQFSNSRSEMNVSTLELGDSALYLCASSLERGEQYFGPGTRLTVT.